This section outlines one T cell receptor beta chain sequence together with its context. This clonotype has just a few counts. Its antigen remains unidentified. Base qualities are not provided; no much larger clone lies one nucleotide away. Every donor was a healthy Caucasian. Three pairs of female monozygotic twins, all aged roughly 18 to 30 years, made up the twin cohort. Positive isolation kits from Invitrogen were used to isolate the CD4+ and CD8+ T cell populations. This entry is derived from a study of identical twins (dated by TCRdb to about 2016). Regarding the complete study: The study deep-sequenced TCR alpha and beta repertoires from monozygotic twins, unrelated adults of various ages and cord blood to test whether fetal clonotypes persist. Replicate twin experiments were performed at different times using different library preparation protocols to rule out contamination. Overall study outcomes, separate from this receptor: Recombination models systematically underestimated out-of-frame TCR alpha sharing in monozygotic twins but agreed with sharing between unrelated individuals. Fewer insertions were carried by abundant cord blood beta clonotypes; a weaker similar trend was observed in young adult naive repertoires, while no such trend was observed in memory repertoires. Compared with coincidental sharing between unrelated individuals, an excess of low generation-probability sequences was observed among out-of-frame TCR alpha sequences shared between twins. Zero-insertion analyses could be partly confounded by invariant T cells such as MAIT and iNKT, although diverse VJ usage argued against such confounding for most clonotypes. Because the same donors could not be followed over many years, the conclusions depended on cross-sectional statistical analysis. The excess sharing between twins in beta out-of-frame sequences was weaker because fewer shared sequences reduced the signal-to-noise ratio.

At the junction V is shortened by 0 bases and J by 8 bases; bases outside the gene matches: 10. Taken from the germline V gene (reference sequence), the CDR1 and CDR2 loops are DFQATT and SNEGSKA. The CDR3 sequence holds 16 residues, the cysteine and phenylalanine included. The read is trimmed to its CDR3 DNA, 48 bases read in frame from base 1. The library was produced with 5' RACE. The run used an Illumina HiSeq 2000. A universal primer binding site was introduced by template switching, and a unique molecular identifier was present in the final cDNA, enabling accurate counting of TCR cDNA molecules. First-strand cDNA for TCR alpha and beta chains was synthesized from specific primers in the conserved constant-segment region. To control for contamination, every cDNA library was double barcoded, receiving both a SMART-Mk sample barcode and Illumina barcodes. Two successive PCR steps introduced TruSeq adapter sequences along with Illumina sample barcodes. The TCR alpha and beta cDNA libraries were sequenced on the Illumina HiSeq platform using custom primers. The authors' analysis ran thus. Raw reads were processed with MiGEC to extract unique molecular identifiers, and MiXCR was used to determine CDR3 positions. Recombination models were inferred per individual with the repgenHMM and IGoR tools using an EM algorithm. The analysis of shared clonotypes was done with the tcR package in R, with sharing normalized by the product of cloneset sizes. To study raw recombination free of thymic and clonal selection effects, out-of-frame nonproductive sequences were analyzed. TCRdb reprocessed the public reads (quality trimming at Q25 with fastp, clone calling with MiXCR) and kept in-frame beta chains. Entries are consolidated by CDR3 protein sequence, retaining the most common genes and DNA. These V and J calls originate from TCRdb's pipeline instead of the authors' own analysis. The sample table lists around 530,000 distinct CDR3 sequences, over 12% of them with a count of one. Clones ranked in the top ten supply 0.44% of the sample.

The sample was also linked to a second study, of yellow fever vaccine responses in identical twins. As that second paper reports: The T cell response to vaccination in identical twins was reported by the authors to appear partly convergent and partly personalized. Focusing on identical twins, the study followed the T cell clones that responded to the vaccine, and did so with precision.

Material: CD4+ T cells sorted from blood. Recombination linked TRBV20-1 to TRBJ2-2; 9 bases in between match TRBD2. The TCR was taken from a young woman in good health. The nucleotides are TGCAGTGCTAGAGATCTTCAGCGGGGGGTTGTGGGGGAGCTGTTTTTT. This gives the protein CSARDLQRGVVGELFF.